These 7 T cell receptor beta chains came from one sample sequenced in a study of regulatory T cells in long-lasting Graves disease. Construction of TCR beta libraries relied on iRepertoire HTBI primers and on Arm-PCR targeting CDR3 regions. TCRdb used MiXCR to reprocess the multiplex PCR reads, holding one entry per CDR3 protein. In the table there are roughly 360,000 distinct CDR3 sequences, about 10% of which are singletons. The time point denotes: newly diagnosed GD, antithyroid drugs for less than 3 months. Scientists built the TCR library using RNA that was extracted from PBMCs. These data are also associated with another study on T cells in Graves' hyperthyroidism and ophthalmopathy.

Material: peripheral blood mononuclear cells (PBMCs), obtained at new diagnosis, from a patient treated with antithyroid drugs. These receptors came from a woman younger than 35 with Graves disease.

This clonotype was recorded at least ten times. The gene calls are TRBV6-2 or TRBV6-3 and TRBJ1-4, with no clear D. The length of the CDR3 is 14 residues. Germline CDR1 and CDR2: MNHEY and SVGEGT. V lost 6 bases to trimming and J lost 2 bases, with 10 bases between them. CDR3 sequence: CASRARVTNEKLFF. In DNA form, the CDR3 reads TGTGCCAGCAGGGCGAGGGTGACTAATGAAAAACTGTTTTTT.

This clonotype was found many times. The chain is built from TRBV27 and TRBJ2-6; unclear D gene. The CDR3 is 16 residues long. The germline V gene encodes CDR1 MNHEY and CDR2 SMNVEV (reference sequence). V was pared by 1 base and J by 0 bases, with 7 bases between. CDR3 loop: CASSLYGYSGANVLTF. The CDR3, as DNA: TGTGCCAGCAGTTTATATGGGTACTCTGGGGCCAACGTCCTGACTTTC.

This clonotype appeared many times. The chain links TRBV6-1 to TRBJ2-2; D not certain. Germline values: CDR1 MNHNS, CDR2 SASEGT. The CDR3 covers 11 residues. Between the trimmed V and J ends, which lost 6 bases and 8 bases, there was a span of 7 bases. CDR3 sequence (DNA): TGTGCCAGCAGAACCAGAGGGGAGCTGTTTTTT. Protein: CASRTRGELFF.

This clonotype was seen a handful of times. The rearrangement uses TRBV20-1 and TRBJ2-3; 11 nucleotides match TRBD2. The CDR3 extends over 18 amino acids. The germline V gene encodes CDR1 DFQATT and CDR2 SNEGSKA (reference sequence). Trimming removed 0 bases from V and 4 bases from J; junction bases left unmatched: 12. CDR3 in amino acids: CSARDGSGRAPEADTQYF. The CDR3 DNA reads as TGCAGTGCTAGAGATGGTAGCGGGAGGGCCCCGGAAGCAGATACGCAGTATTTT.

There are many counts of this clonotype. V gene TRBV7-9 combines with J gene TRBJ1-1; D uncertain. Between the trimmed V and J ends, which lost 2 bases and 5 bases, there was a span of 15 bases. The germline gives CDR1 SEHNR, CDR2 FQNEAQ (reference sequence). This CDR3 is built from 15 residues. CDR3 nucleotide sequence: TGTGCCAGCAGCTTACTATCTAACCCCGGGACTGAAGCTTTCTTT. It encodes CASSLLSNPGTEAFF.

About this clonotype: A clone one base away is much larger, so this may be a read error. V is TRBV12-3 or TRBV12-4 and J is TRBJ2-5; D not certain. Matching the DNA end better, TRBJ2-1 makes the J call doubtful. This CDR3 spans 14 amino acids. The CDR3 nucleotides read TGTGCCAGCAGTTCCGCTTATAGTCCCAATGAGCAGTTCTTC. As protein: CASSSAYSPNEQFF.

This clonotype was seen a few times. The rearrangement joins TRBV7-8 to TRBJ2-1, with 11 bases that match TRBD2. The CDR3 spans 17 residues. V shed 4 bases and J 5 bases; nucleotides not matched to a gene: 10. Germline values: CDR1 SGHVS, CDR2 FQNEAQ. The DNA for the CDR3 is TGTGCCAGCAGCTCCCACGTGGGACTAGCGGATCACAATGAGCAGTTCTTC. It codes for CASSSHVGLADHNEQFF.